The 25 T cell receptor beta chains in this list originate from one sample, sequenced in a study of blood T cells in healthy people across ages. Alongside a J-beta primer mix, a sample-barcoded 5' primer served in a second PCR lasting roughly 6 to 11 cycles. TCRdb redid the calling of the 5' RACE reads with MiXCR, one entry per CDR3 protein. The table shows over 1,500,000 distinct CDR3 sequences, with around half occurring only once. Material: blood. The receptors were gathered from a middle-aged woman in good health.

Written as DNA, the CDR3 is TGCAGCGTTGAAGGAACCGTGGGACAGCTGAACACTGAAGCTTTCTTT. This gives the protein CSVEGTVGQLNTEAFF. V usage is TRBV29-1 and J usage is TRBJ1-1, with 7 bases matching TRBD1. This CDR3 has 16 amino acids. Trimming at V came to 1 base and at J to 0 bases, leaving 8 bases not matched to a gene. CDR1 is SQVTM and CDR2 is ANQGSEA in the germline V gene.

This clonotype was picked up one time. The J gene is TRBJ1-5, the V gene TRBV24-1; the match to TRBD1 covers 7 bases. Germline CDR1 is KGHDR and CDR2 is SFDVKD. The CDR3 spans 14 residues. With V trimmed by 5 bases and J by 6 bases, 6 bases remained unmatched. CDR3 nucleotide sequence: TGTGCCACCAGTGCTGACAGGGACAGTCAGCCCCAGCATTTT. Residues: CATSADRDSQPQHF.

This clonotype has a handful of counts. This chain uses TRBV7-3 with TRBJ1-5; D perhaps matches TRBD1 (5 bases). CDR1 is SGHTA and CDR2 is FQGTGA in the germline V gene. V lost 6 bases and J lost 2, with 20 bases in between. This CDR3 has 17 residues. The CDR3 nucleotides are TGTGCCAGCAGTATTAGGGCCCTTCGGGACGGCAATCAGCCCCAGCATTTT. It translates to CASSIRALRDGNQPQHF.

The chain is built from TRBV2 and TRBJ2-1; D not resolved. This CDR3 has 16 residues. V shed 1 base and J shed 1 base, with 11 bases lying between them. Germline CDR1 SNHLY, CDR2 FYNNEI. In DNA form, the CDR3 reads TGTGCCAGCAGTGAAGAACCGCGAGGATCCTACAATGAGCAGTTCTTC. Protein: CASSEEPRGSYNEQFF.

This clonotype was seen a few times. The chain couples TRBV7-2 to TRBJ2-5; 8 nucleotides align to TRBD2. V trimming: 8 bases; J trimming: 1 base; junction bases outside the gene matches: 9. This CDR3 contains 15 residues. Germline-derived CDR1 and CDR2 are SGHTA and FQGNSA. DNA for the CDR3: TGTGCCAGCCGGGAGGGGGGGCGGATCCAAGAGACCCAGTACTTC. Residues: CASREGGRIQETQYF.

The CDR3 protein is CASSLEQLGYTF. CDR3 coding DNA: TGTGCCAGCAGCTTAGAACAACTGGGCTACACCTTC. The rearrangement joins TRBV7-2 to TRBJ1-2; unclear D gene. The germline V gene encodes CDR1 SGHTA and CDR2 FQGNSA. This CDR3 contains 12 residues. V lost 1 base to trimming and J lost 8 bases, with 8 bases between them.

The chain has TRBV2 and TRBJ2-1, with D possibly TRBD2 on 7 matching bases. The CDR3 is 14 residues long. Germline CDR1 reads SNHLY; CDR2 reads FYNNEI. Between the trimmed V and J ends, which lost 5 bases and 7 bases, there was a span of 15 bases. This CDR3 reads CASSWGGAGNEQFF. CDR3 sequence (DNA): TGTGCCAGCAGTTGGGGGGGGGCTGGTAATGAGCAGTTCTTC. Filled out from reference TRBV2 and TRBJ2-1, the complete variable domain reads EPEVTQTPSHQVTQMGQEVILRCVPISNHLYFYWYRQILGQKVEFLVSFYNNEISEKSEIFDDQFSVERPDGSNFTLKIRSTKLEDSAMYFCASSWGGAGNEQFFGPGTRLTVL.

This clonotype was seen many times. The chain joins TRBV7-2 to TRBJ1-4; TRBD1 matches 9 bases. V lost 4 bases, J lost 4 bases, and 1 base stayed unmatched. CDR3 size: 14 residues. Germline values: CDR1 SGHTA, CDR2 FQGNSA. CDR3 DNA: TGTGCCAGCAGCTCGGGACAGGGTAATGAAAAACTGTTTTTT. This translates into CASSSGQGNEKLFF.

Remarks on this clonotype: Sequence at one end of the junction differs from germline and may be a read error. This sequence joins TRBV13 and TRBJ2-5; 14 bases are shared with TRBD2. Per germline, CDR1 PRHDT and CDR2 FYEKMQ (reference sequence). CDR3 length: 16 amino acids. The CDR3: CASSPGTSGGQESQYF. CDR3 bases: TGTGCCAGCAGCCCTGGGACTAGCGGGGGTCAAGAGTCCCAGTACTTC.

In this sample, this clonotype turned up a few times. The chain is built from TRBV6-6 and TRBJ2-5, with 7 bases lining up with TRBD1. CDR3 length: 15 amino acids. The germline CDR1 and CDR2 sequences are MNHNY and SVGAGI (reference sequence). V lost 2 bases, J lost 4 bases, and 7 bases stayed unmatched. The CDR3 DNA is TGTGCCAGCAGTTACCGGGACAGAGATCCAGAGACCCAGTACTTC. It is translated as CASSYRDRDPETQYF.

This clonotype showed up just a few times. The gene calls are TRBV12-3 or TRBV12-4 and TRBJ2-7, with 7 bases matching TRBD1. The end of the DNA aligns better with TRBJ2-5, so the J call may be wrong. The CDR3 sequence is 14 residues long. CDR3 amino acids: CASGDRVLRETQYF. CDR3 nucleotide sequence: TGTGCCAGCGGAGACAGGGTTCTTCGAGAGACCCAGTACTTC.

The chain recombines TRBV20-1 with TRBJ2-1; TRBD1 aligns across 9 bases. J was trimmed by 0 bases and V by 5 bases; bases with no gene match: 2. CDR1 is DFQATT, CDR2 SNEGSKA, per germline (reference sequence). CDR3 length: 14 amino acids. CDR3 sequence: CSAQQGASYNEQFF. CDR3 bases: TGCAGTGCTCAACAGGGGGCCTCCTACAATGAGCAGTTCTTC.

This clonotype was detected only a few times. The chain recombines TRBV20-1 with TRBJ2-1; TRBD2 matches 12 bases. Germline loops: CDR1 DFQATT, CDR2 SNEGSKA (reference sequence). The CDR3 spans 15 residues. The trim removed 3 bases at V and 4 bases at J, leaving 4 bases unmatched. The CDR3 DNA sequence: TGCAGTGCTAGGACTAGCGGGGGCGCATACAATGAGCAGTTCTTC. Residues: CSARTSGGAYNEQFF.

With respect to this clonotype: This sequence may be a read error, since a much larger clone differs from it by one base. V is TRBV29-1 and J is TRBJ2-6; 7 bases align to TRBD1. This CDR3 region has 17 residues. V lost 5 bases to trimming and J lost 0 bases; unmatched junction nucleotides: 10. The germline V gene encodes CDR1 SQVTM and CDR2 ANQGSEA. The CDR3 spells CSVWMTGSYSGANVLTF. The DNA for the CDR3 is TGCAGCGTTTGGATGACAGGGTCTTACTCTGGGGCCAACGTCCTGACTTTC. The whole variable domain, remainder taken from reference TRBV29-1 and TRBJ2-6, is SAVISQKPSRDICQRGTSLTIQCQVDSQVTMMFWYRQQPGQSLTLIATANQGSEATYESGFVIDKFPISRPNLTFSTLTVSNMSPEDSSIYLCSVWMTGSYSGANVLTFGAGSRLTVL.

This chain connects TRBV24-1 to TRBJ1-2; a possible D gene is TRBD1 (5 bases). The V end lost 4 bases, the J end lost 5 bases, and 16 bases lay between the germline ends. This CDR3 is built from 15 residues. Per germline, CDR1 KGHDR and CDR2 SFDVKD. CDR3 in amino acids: CATSDPAGVEYGYTF. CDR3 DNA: TGTGCCACCAGTGACCCTGCGGGGGTTGAGTATGGCTACACCTTC.

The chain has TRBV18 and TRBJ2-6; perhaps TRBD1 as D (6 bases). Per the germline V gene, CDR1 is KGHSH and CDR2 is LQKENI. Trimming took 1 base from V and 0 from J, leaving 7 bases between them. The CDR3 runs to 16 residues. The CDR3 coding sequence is TGTGCCAGCTCACCACTGGACAGCTCTGGGGCCAACGTCCTGACTTTC. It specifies CASSPLDSSGANVLTF.

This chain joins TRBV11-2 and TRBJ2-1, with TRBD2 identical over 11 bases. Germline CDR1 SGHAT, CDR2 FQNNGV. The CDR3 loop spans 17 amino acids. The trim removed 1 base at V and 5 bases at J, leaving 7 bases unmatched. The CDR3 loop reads CASSLGPSGGSNNEQFF. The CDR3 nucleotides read TGTGCCAGCAGCTTAGGGCCTAGCGGGGGGTCCAACAATGAGCAGTTCTTC.

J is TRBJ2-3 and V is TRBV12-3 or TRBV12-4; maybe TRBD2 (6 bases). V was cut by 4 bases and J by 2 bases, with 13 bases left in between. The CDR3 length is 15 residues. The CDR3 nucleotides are TGTGCCAGCAGTTCCTCACGGGGGTCCACAGATACGCAGTATTTT. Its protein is CASSSSRGSTDTQYF.

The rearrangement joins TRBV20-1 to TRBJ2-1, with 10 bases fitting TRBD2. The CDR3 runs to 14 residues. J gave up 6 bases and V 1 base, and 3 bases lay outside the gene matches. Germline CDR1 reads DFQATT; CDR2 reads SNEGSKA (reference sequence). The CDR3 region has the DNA TGCAGTGCTAGAGCGAGCGGGGGGGCCAATGAGCAGTTCTTC. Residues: CSARASGGANEQFF.

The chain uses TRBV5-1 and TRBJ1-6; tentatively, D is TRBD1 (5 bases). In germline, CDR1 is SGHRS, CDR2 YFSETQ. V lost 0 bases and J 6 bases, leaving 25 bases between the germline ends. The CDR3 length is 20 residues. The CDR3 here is CASSLEPGGTATGANSPLHF. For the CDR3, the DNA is TGCGCCAGCAGCTTGGAACCTGGTGGGACGGCGACGGGCGCTAATTCACCCCTCCACTTT.

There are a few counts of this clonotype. The DNA for the CDR3 is TGCAGTCCATACAGGGGAAGGTCCTACGAGCAGTACTTC. Its translation: CSPYRGRSYEQYF. V gene TRBV20-1 combines with J gene TRBJ2-7; 7 nucleotides align to TRBD1. The CDR3 extends over 13 amino acids. V was clipped by 8 bases and J by 1 base; unmatched bases: 8. CDR1 DFQATT and CDR2 SNEGSKA come from the germline V gene (reference sequence).

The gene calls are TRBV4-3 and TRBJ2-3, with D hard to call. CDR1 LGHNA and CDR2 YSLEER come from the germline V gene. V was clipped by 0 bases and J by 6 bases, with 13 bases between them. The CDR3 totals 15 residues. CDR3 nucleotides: TGCGCCAGCAGCCAAGACGGCCAGGAATGGGATACGCAGTATTTT. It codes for CASSQDGQEWDTQYF.

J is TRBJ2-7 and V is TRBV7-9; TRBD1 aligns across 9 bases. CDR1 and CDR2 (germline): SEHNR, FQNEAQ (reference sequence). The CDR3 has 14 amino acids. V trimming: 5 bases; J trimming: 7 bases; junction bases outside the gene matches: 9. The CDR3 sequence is CASSHGTGMGEQYF. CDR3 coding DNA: TGTGCCAGCAGCCACGGGACAGGGATGGGGGAGCAGTACTTC.

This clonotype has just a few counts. The CDR3 here is CAISESDSAKNIQYF. The CDR3 DNA is TGTGCCATCAGTGAGTCAGACTCAGCCAAAAACATTCAGTACTTC. The chain is built from TRBV10-3 and TRBJ2-4, with D uncertain. Deletions cut 0 bases from V and 0 bases from J, with 6 bases between. In germline, CDR1 is ENHRY, CDR2 SYGVKD. This CDR3 is built from 15 residues.

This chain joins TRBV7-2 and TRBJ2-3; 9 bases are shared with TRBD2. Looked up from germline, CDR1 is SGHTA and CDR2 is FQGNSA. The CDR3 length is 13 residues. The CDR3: CASSGGLTDTQYF. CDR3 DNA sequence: TGTGCGAGTAGCGGGGGCCTCACAGATACGCAGTATTTT.